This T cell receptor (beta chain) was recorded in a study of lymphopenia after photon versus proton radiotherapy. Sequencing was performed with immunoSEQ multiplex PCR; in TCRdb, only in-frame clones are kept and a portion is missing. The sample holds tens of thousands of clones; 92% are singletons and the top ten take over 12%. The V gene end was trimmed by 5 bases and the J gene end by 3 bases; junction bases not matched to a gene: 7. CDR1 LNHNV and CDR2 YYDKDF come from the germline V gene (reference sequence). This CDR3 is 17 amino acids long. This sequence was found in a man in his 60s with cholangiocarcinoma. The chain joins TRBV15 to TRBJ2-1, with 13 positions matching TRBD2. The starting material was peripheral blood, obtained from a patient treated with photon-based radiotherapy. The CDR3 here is CATSGRLAGGLYNEQFF. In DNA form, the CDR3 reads TGTGCCACCAGCGGACGACTAGCGGGAGGCCTCTACAATGAGCAGTTCTTC.